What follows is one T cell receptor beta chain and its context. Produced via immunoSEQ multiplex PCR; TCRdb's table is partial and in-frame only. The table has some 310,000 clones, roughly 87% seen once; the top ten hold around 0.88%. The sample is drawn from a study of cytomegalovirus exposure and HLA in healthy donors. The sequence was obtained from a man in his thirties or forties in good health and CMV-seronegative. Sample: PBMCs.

CDR3 bases: TGTGCCATCAGTGGGGGACAGTCCCCCACAGATACGCAGTATTTT. Its protein product is CAISGGQSPTDTQYF. The chain carries TRBV10-3 and TRBJ2-3; 7 nucleotides match TRBD1. V lost 4 bases and J lost 2; bases outside the gene matches: 6. The CDR3 is 15 residues long. Per the germline V gene, CDR1 is ENHRY and CDR2 is SYGVKD.